These 8 T cell receptor beta chains share one sample of origin, sequenced in a study of T cell responses to AZD1222 COVID-19 vaccine. The table came from immunoSEQ multiplex PCR; TCRdb's copy has only in-frame clones and leaves some out. The data hold more than 150,000 clones, with over 80% observed a single time. The sequenced sample was peripheral blood, obtained on day 0 of MenACWY control vaccination. Source of these receptors: an adult in good health.

The rearrangement uses TRBV28 and TRBJ2-1, with 9 bases fitting TRBD1. Germline-derived CDR1 and CDR2 are MDHEN and SYDVKM. V shed 5 bases, J shed 2 bases, and the junction held 7 bases outside the gene matches. The CDR3 loop spans 16 amino acids. CDR3 sequence: CASSTRQGGTYNEQFF. The CDR3 nucleotides are TGTGCCAGCAGTACGCGACAGGGGGGGACCTACAATGAGCAGTTCTTC.

J is TRBJ1-5 and V is TRBV4-2, with 11 nucleotides matching TRBD1. Looked up from germline, CDR1 is LGHNA and CDR2 is YNFKEQ. This CDR3 contains 15 residues. J was trimmed by 0 bases and V by 8 bases; bases with no gene match: 3. Written as DNA, the CDR3 is TGTGCCAGCCGGGACAGGGGGAATAGCAATCAGCCCCAGCATTTT. Its translation: CASRDRGNSNQPQHF.

The table lists this clone with a few counts. The V call is TRBV6-6, the J call TRBJ2-1, with TRBD2 matching 12 bases. V trimming: 5 bases; J trimming: 5 bases; junction bases outside the gene matches: 7. The CDR3 runs to 16 residues. CDR1 is MNHNY, CDR2 SVGAGI, per germline (reference sequence). CDR3 DNA: TGTGCCAGCAGTACTGGACTAGCGGGGATCGACAATGAGCAGTTCTTC. As protein: CASSTGLAGIDNEQFF.

The chain has TRBV27 and TRBJ2-7, with a possible D match to TRBD1 (5 bases). Between the trimmed V and J ends, which lost 5 bases and 6 bases, there was a span of 20 bases. Germline CDR1 and CDR2: MNHEY and SMNVEV (reference sequence). The CDR3 runs to 15 residues. The CDR3 sequence: CASSLVVRDSTEQYF. The DNA of the CDR3 is TGTGCCAGCAGTCTTGTCGTTCGTGACAGTACCGAGCAGTACTTC.

This chain uses TRBV19 with TRBJ1-6; perhaps TRBD1 as D (5 bases). The V end was cut by 3 bases, the J end by 6 bases, with 9 bases between. Germline values: CDR1 LNHDA, CDR2 SQIVND (reference sequence). The CDR3 has 14 amino acids. As DNA, the CDR3 is TGTGCCAGTAGTATCCAGGGAGGTAATTCACCCCTCCACTTT. Encoded protein: CASSIQGGNSPLHF.

In regard to this clone: Other DNA sequences within the sample encode an identical CDR3. The chain recombines TRBV3-1 (or the pseudogene TRBV3-2) with TRBJ1-3, with D hard to call. This CDR3 spans 13 amino acids. The V and J ends lost 6 bases and 0 bases respectively, with 6 bases between them. CDR1 is LGHDT and CDR2 is YNNKEL in the germline V gene (reference sequence). CDR3 nucleotide sequence: TGTGCCAGCAGTCAACCCTCTGGAAACACCATATATTTT. Residues: CASSQPSGNTIYF.

The chain carries TRBV9 and TRBJ1-2; 8 bases line up with TRBD1. The CDR3 runs to 13 residues. Trimming took 4 bases from V and 4 from J; bases not matched to a gene: 3. Germline values: CDR1 SGDLS, CDR2 YYNGEE. CDR3 sequence reads: CASSFDRGYGYTF. The CDR3 nucleotides read TGTGCCAGCAGCTTTGACAGGGGCTATGGCTACACCTTC.

The chain carries TRBV12-3 or TRBV12-4 and TRBJ1-4; D may be TRBD1 (5 bases). The CDR3 extends over 13 amino acids. V shed 8 bases and J shed 5 bases, with 12 bases lying between them. In nucleotides, the CDR3 is TGTGCCAGCGGGGGGTGGGGAAATGAAAAACTGTTTTTT. Amino acids: CASGGWGNEKLFF.